The clone carrying this T cell receptor beta chain has a count of ten or more. Its antigen remains unidentified. The record originates from a study of CD8 T cells in ankylosing spondylitis. Overall study results and limits: Within ankylosing spondylitis blood, a TCR beta motif made up of several highly homologous variants appeared to be characteristic.

Germline values: CDR1 SQVTM, CDR2 ANQGSEA. V lost 7 bases to trimming and J lost 8 bases; unmatched junction nucleotides: 8. The CDR3 totals 13 residues. TCRdb reanalysed the 5' RACE reads using MiXCR and keeps one entry per CDR3 protein. The repertoire has about 210,000 distinct CDR3 sequences, approximately 7.3% of them found once; the top ten carry approximately 15%. The chain links TRBV29-1 to TRBJ1-4, with 9 bases lining up with TRBD1. Sequenced: blood, either unsorted or a sorted T cell fraction (not recorded which). The clonotype was recovered from a male donor with ankylosing spondylitis. The CDR3 reads CSGKQGAGEKLFF. DNA for the CDR3: TGCAGCGGGAAACAGGGGGCAGGGGAAAAACTGTTTTTT.